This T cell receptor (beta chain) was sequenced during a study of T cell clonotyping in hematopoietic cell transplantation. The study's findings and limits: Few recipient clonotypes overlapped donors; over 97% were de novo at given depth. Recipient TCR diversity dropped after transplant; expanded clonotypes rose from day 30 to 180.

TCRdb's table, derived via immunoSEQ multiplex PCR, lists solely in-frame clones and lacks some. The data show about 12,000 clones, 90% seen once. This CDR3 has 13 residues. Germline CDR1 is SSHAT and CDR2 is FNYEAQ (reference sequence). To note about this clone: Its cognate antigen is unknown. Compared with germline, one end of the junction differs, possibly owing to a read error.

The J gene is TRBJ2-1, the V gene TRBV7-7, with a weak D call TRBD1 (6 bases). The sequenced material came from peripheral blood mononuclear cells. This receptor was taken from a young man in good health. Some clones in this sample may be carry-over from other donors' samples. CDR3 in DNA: TGTGCTAGCAGCGCGGACAGATACAATGAGCAGTTCTTC. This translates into CASSADRYNEQFF.